This entry lists 25 T cell receptor beta chains sequenced from one sample in a study of blood T cell repertoires in COVID-19. TCRdb keeps only in-frame clones here, not all; method: immunoSEQ multiplex PCR. The table has approximately 50,000 clones, 75% to 80% seen once. The material sequenced was peripheral blood. The receptors were gathered from a man between 65 and 85 years old with active or convalescent COVID-19.

This chain's CDR3 is CAISSRGSNTGELFF. DNA for the CDR3: TGTGCCATCTCATCCCGGGGGAGCAACACCGGGGAGCTGTTTTTT. The chain has TRBV10-3 and TRBJ2-2; tentatively, D is TRBD2 (6 bases). CDR3 length: 15 residues. Germline V gene lookup returns CDR1 ENHRY and CDR2 SYGVKD. The V and J ends lost 8 bases and 2 bases respectively, with 15 bases between them.

The rearrangement uses TRBV6-2 or TRBV6-3 and TRBJ2-5; D may be TRBD1 (6 bases). The CDR3 contains 13 residues. CDR1 and CDR2 (germline): MNHEY, SVGEGT. V was clipped by 5 bases and J by 4 bases, with 11 bases between them. For the CDR3, the DNA is TGTGCCAGCAGTCAAGGGACACCAGAGACCCAGTACTTC. It yields the protein CASSQGTPETQYF.

The chain carries TRBV20-1 and TRBJ1-1; 7 positions agree with TRBD1. The CDR3 runs 11 residues. Trimming at V came to 3 bases and at J to 6 bases, leaving 1 base not matched to a gene. CDR1 and CDR2 from the germline V gene are DFQATT and SNEGSKA (reference sequence). The CDR3 protein is CSASTGAEAFF. The CDR3 DNA follows: TGCAGTGCTAGTACAGGGGCTGAAGCTTTCTTT.

The V call is TRBV5-1, the J call TRBJ1-1; no definite D call. CDR1 and CDR2 from the germline V gene are SGHRS and YFSETQ. Trimming pared 7 bases from V and 3 bases from J, leaving 7 bases between. The CDR3 extends over 11 amino acids. The CDR3 loop reads CASGSDTEAFF. The CDR3 nucleotides read TGCGCCAGCGGGAGTGACACTGAAGCTTTCTTT.

V is TRBV7-2 and J is TRBJ2-3; the match to TRBD2 covers 14 bases. Unmatched junction bases numbered 0, after V lost 1 base and J lost 0 bases. Germline V gives CDR1 SGHTA, CDR2 FQGNSA. CDR3 size: 17 residues. CDR3 sequence reads: CASSLGTSGGSTDTQYF. The CDR3 DNA follows: TGTGCCAGCAGCTTAGGGACTAGCGGGGGGAGCACAGATACGCAGTATTTT.

The V call is TRBV4-1, the J call TRBJ2-7; no clear D gene. The CDR3 spans 14 residues. Deletions cut 4 bases from V and 0 bases from J, with 10 bases between. Germline CDR1 reads MGHRA; CDR2 reads YSYEKL. The CDR3 sequence: CASSPGLYSYEQYF. In DNA, the CDR3 is TGCGCCAGCAGCCCAGGTTTATACTCCTACGAGCAGTACTTC.

The rearrangement joins TRBV30 to TRBJ2-2; 7 bases match TRBD2. This CDR3 region has 14 residues. The J segment lost 5 bases and the V segment lost 4 bases, leaving 7 bases of the junction unmatched. The germline V gene has CDR1 GTSNPN and CDR2 SVGIG (reference sequence). The CDR3 protein is CAWTPGGWTGELFF. In nucleotides, the CDR3 is TGTGCCTGGACCCCCGGGGGGTGGACCGGGGAGCTGTTTTTT. The variable domain in full, with the rest retrieved from reference TRBV30 and TRBJ2-2, is SQTIHQWPATLVQPVGSPLSLECTVEGTSNPNLYWYRQAAGRGLQLLFYSVGIGQISSEVPQNLSASRPQDRQFILSSKKLLLSDSGFYLCAWTPGGWTGELFFGEGSRLTVL.

This clone was detected only a few times. CDR3 sequence reads: CASSLLVPGQGQNTEAFF. The CDR3 nucleotides are TGTGCCAGCAGTTTACTGGTCCCGGGACAGGGCCAGAACACTGAAGCTTTCTTT. The J gene is TRBJ1-1, the V gene TRBV27, with 9 nucleotides matching TRBD1. Trimming took 2 bases from V and 1 from J; bases not matched to a gene: 11. There are 18 residues in the CDR3. From germline, CDR1 is MNHEY and CDR2 SMNVEV (reference sequence).

V is TRBV5-1 and J is TRBJ1-2, with 10 bases identical to TRBD1. The CDR3 spans 14 residues. With 4 bases clipped from V and 4 bases from J, the junction kept 4 bases outside the gene matches. From germline, CDR1 is SGHRS and CDR2 YFSETQ. The CDR3 loop is CASSLGTGVYGYTF. CDR3 sequence (DNA): TGCGCCAGCAGCCTGGGGACAGGGGTCTATGGCTACACCTTC.

This chain uses TRBV7-3 with TRBJ2-3, with TRBD1 matching 7 bases. The CDR3 totals 15 residues. CDR1 is SGHTA, CDR2 FQGTGA, per germline. V was pared by 3 bases and J by 3 bases, with 6 bases of the junction left unmatched. The DNA of the CDR3 is TGTGCCAGCAGCTTGAACAGGGGAGAGACAGATACGCAGTATTTT. It translates to CASSLNRGETDTQYF.

This clone was picked up a small number of times. The genes are TRBV7-2 and TRBJ1-1; possible D gene TRBD1, 5 bases. Germline CDR1 reads SGHTA; CDR2 reads FQGNSA. The CDR3 length is 13 residues. Trimming removed 5 bases from V and 4 bases from J, with 11 bases in between. CDR3 nucleotide sequence: TGTGCCAGCAGCCCTGGGGGGGGCACTGAAGCTTTCTTT. Translated, it gives CASSPGGGTEAFF.

In DNA, the CDR3 is TGTGCCAGCAGTATGGGCTCACCCCTCCACTTT. It encodes CASSMGSPLHF. This chain links TRBV12-3 or TRBV12-4 with TRBJ1-6; the D is unclear. The germline V and J ends were trimmed by 5 bases and 10 bases, with 6 bases remaining between them. The CDR3 loop spans 11 amino acids.

The chain recombines TRBV2 with TRBJ2-2, with 7 bases matching TRBD1. The CDR3 contains 14 residues. The J segment lost 6 bases and the V segment lost 5 bases, leaving 6 bases of the junction unmatched. Germline-derived CDR1 and CDR2 are SNHLY and FYNNEI. The CDR3 DNA sequence: TGTGCCAGCAGTTGGACAGGTACAGCCGGGGAGCTGTTTTTT. Residues: CASSWTGTAGELFF.

The chain employs TRBV5-1 and TRBJ1-2; D is unclear. Trimming took off 0 bases at V and 8 bases at J, with 17 bases between the two ends. Germline V gene data show CDR1 as SGHRS and CDR2 as YFSETQ. The CDR3 runs 15 residues. In DNA form, the CDR3 reads TGCGCCAGCAGCTTGGACGGGGTCGCCACGGGAGGCTACACCTTC. As protein: CASSLDGVATGGYTF.

The chain joins TRBV21-1 to TRBJ1-6. TRBV21-1 is reported as a pseudogene. This CDR3 region has 13 residues. The CDR3 spells CATRRGKGSPLHF. CDR3 DNA sequence: TGTGCCACCAGGCGGGGGAAGGGCTCACCCCTCCACTTT.

The CDR3 sequence is CASEVWRDAEQFF. CDR3 sequence (DNA): TGTGCCAGCGAGGTCTGGCGGGACGCTGAGCAGTTCTTC. This chain links TRBV6-5 with TRBJ2-1; TRBD2 might be the D (6 bases). Trimming shortened V by 8 bases and J by 9 bases, and 17 bases separated the two germline ends. Germline-derived CDR1 and CDR2 are MNHEY and SVGAGI. The CDR3 is made up of 13 amino acids.

This clone was detected only a few times. The J gene is TRBJ2-3, the V gene TRBV7-9, with 9 bases identical to TRBD1. J gave up 2 bases and V 5 bases, and 8 bases lay outside the gene matches. Germline CDR1 is SEHNR and CDR2 is FQNEAQ (reference sequence). The CDR3 sequence is 16 residues long. CDR3 protein: CASSIGDRAYTDTQYF. CDR3 nucleotides: TGTGCCAGCAGCATAGGGGACAGGGCTTACACAGATACGCAGTATTTT.

The chain has TRBV7-2 and TRBJ1-2; TRBD1 matches 7 bases. This CDR3 is 15 amino acids long. V dropped 5 bases and J dropped 2; count of bases not matched to a gene: 8. Germline V gives CDR1 SGHTA, CDR2 FQGNSA. CDR3 sequence (DNA): TGTGCCAGCAGCGTTTCCGGGACAGCGAACTATGGCTACACCTTC. It is translated as CASSVSGTANYGYTF.

The rearrangement uses TRBV18 and TRBJ1-5; D uncertain. The V gene's germline CDR1 is KGHSH and CDR2 LQKENI. CDR3 length equals 16 residues. V lost 6 bases to trimming and J lost 0 bases, with 15 bases between them. The CDR3 reads CASSQNQLNSNQPQHF. DNA of the CDR3: TGTGCCAGCTCTCAAAACCAACTCAATAGCAATCAGCCCCAGCATTTT. Drawing the rest from reference TRBV18 and TRBJ1-5, the complete variable domain is NAGVMQNPRHLVRRRGQEARLRCSPMKGHSHVYWYRQLPEEGLKFMVYLQKENIIDESGMPKERFSAEFPKEGPSILRIQQVVRGDSAAYFCASSQNQLNSNQPQHFGDGTRLSIL.

The chain links TRBV28 to TRBJ1-6; TRBD1 matches at 8 bases. Per the germline V gene, CDR1 is MDHEN and CDR2 is SYDVKM. V shed 6 bases and J 1 base; nucleotides not matched to a gene: 8. This CDR3 has 17 residues. CDR3 sequence (DNA): TGTGCCAGCAGCGATACAGGGGGGTGGTCCTATAATTCACCCCTCCACTTT. Translated, it gives CASSDTGGWSYNSPLHF.

CDR3 region: CASSADRGQGGSPLHF. In DNA form, the CDR3 reads TGTGCCAGCAGCGCGGACAGGGGGCAAGGGGGATCACCCCTCCACTTT. This chain links TRBV9 with TRBJ1-6; 11 bases fit TRBD1. Per germline, CDR1 SGDLS and CDR2 YYNGEE. CDR3 length: 16 residues. J gave up 10 bases and V 3 bases, and 9 bases lay outside the gene matches.

This clone was observed a handful of times. CDR3: CASSLAGGPSGGRAQYF. DNA for the CDR3: TGCGCCAGCAGCTTGGCCGGAGGGCCTAGCGGGGGTAGGGCCCAGTACTTC. V gene TRBV5-1 combines with J gene TRBJ2-5, with 10 bases matching TRBD2. Looked up from germline, CDR1 is SGHRS and CDR2 is YFSETQ. V shed 0 bases, J shed 9 bases, and the junction held 14 bases outside the gene matches. The CDR3 is 17 residues long. Together with reference TRBV5-1 and TRBJ2-5, the CDR3 gives the full variable domain: KAGVTQTPRYLIKTRGQQVTLSCSPISGHRSVSWYQQTPGQGLQFLFEYFSETQRNKGNFPGRFSGRQFSNSRSEMNVSTLELGDSALYLCASSLAGGPSGGRAQYFGPGTRLLVL.

This clone was observed a few times. The chain links TRBV9 to TRBJ1-6; the match to TRBD1 covers 8 bases. The CDR3 is 16 residues long. J gave up 4 bases and V 6 bases, and 9 bases lay outside the gene matches. CDR1 and CDR2 (germline): SGDLS, YYNGEE. CDR3 coding DNA: TGTGCCAGCACCCTCGGACAGGGCGGATATAATTCACCCCTCCACTTT. Translating it yields CASTLGQGGYNSPLHF.

This clone appeared many times. This rearrangement joins TRBV7-8 to TRBJ1-3, with D perhaps matching TRBD1 (5 bases). The V gene's germline CDR1 is SGHVS and CDR2 FQNEAQ. Trimming removed 5 bases at V and 0 bases at J, with 11 bases between. The CDR3 totals 15 residues. The CDR3 DNA reads as TGTGCCAGCAGCCTGGAGGGGAGCTCTGGAAACACCATATATTTT. Translated, it gives CASSLEGSSGNTIYF. Looking up the rest from reference TRBV7-8 and TRBJ1-3 gives the full variable domain: GAGVSQSPRYKVAKRGQDVALRCDPISGHVSLFWYQQALGQGPEFLTYFQNEAQLDKSGLPSDRFFAERPEGSVSTLKIQRTQQEDSAVYLCASSLEGSSGNTIYFGEGSWLTVV.

This clone is a singleton in its sample. The gene calls are TRBV6-2 or TRBV6-3 and TRBJ2-3; 10 bases are shared with TRBD2. CDR1 and CDR2 from the germline V gene are MNHEY and SVGEGT. The CDR3 sequence is 16 residues long. Unmatched junction bases numbered 2, after V lost 0 bases and J lost 2 bases. The CDR3 loop reads CASSYSLAGITDTQYF. The CDR3 coding sequence is TGTGCCAGCAGTTACTCACTAGCGGGGATCACAGATACGCAGTATTTT.